The 9 T cell receptor beta chains presented below share a single source sample, sequenced in a study of blood T cell repertoires in COVID-19. Assay used: immunoSEQ multiplex PCR; TCRdb lists only in-frame clones, some missing. The table shows around 150,000 clones, with approximately 90% occurring only once. The sample was peripheral blood. The source of these receptors is a woman aged 60-75 years with active or convalescent COVID-19.

This chain joins TRBV2 and TRBJ1-5; possible D gene TRBD1, 5 bases. This CDR3 comprises 15 residues. Per the germline V gene, CDR1 is SNHLY and CDR2 is FYNNEI. Trimming cost V 6 bases and J 3 bases, with 15 bases left between them. As DNA, the CDR3 is TGTGCCAGCAGCGGCCAGGGCCCCCCCAATCAGCCCCAGCATTTT. It translates to CASSGQGPPNQPQHF.

The rearrangement joins TRBV7-9 to TRBJ2-7, with TRBD2 as a possible D gene (5 bases). This CDR3 comprises 16 residues. Trimming removed 5 bases at V and 1 base at J, with 18 bases between. Germline-derived CDR1 and CDR2 are SEHNR and FQNEAQ (reference sequence). The CDR3, as DNA: TGTGCCAGCAGCCCCACGGGGTTAGGAGGTTCCTACGAGCAGTACTTC. It translates to CASSPTGLGGSYEQYF. The full variable domain, in which reference TRBV7-9 and TRBJ2-7 provide the parts outside the CDR3, is DTGVSQNPRHKITKRGQNVTFRCDPISEHNRLYWYRQTLGQGPEFLTYFQNEAQLEKSRLLSDRFSAERPKGSFSTLEIQRTEQGDSAMYLCASSPTGLGGSYEQYFGPGTRLTVT.

The V and J genes are TRBV18 and TRBJ2-3; 7 bases match TRBD1. Trimming took 3 bases from V and 4 from J; bases not matched to a gene: 4. Germline V lookup: CDR1 KGHSH, CDR2 LQKENI. This CDR3 has 14 amino acids. The CDR3 here is CASSPSQGADTQYF. The CDR3 DNA reads TGTGCCAGCTCACCGTCCCAGGGGGCAGATACGCAGTATTTT.

The chain recombines TRBV7-2 with TRBJ1-1; tentative D call: TRBD1 (5 bases). Germline values: CDR1 SGHTA, CDR2 FQGNSA. Trimming removed 2 bases at V and 0 bases at J, with 7 bases between. This CDR3 has 14 amino acids. The CDR3 DNA sequence: TGTGCCAGCAGCTTATACAGGTTGAACACTGAAGCTTTCTTT. Protein sequence: CASSLYRLNTEAFF.

Regarding this clone: Germline is not matched at one junction end, which may reflect a read error. J is TRBJ2-7 and V is TRBV6-5, with 7 bases matching TRBD1. CDR1 and CDR2 (germline): MNHEY, SVGAGI. The CDR3 covers 15 residues. The CDR3 protein is CASSNSMTGKYEQYF. CDR3 bases: TGTGCCAGCAGTAACTCTATGACAGGGAAATACGAGCAGTACTTC.

This clone was seen only once. The V gene is TRBV7-8, the J gene TRBJ1-5; tentative D call: TRBD1 (5 bases). Germline V lookup: CDR1 SGHVS, CDR2 FQNEAQ. The CDR3 is made up of 14 amino acids. V shed 1 base and J shed 7 bases, with 11 bases lying between them. Here the CDR3 reads CASSLGWTSQPQHF. CDR3 in DNA: TGTGCCAGCAGCTTAGGCTGGACATCCCAGCCCCAGCATTTT. Full variable domain (missing parts from reference TRBV7-8 and TRBJ1-5): GAGVSQSPRYKVAKRGQDVALRCDPISGHVSLFWYQQALGQGPEFLTYFQNEAQLDKSGLPSDRFFAERPEGSVSTLKIQRTQQEDSAVYLCASSLGWTSQPQHFGDGTRLSIL.

V is TRBV7-2 and J is TRBJ2-5, with 9 bases fitting TRBD1. The junction had 8 bases not matched to a gene; V was cut back by 5 bases and J by 7 bases. CDR1 and CDR2 from the germline V gene are SGHTA and FQGNSA. The CDR3 runs 14 residues. CDR3 region: CASSQGQGDGTQYF. The CDR3 DNA is TGTGCCAGCAGCCAGGGACAGGGTGACGGGACCCAGTACTTC.

This clone was counted between two and nine times. This CDR3 reads CASSKQGKRADQPQHF. In nucleotides, the CDR3 is TGTGCCAGTAGTAAACAGGGTAAGAGGGCTGATCAGCCCCAGCATTTT. The V and J genes are TRBV19 and TRBJ1-5, with D possibly TRBD1 on 6 matching bases. The germline V gene has CDR1 LNHDA and CDR2 SQIVND (reference sequence). With 4 bases removed from V and 5 bases from J, the gap between germline ends came to 18 bases. The CDR3 sequence is 16 residues long.

The V gene is TRBV2, the J gene TRBJ2-5; the match to TRBD2 covers 8 bases. The CDR3 loop spans 15 amino acids. Germline V CDR1 and CDR2: SNHLY, FYNNEI. Losses at the gene ends were 5 bases for V and 1 base for J; bases not matched to a gene: 6. CDR3: CASSRGGGFQETQYF. In nucleotides, the CDR3 is TGTGCCAGCAGTCGCGGCGGGGGGTTCCAAGAGACCCAGTACTTC.